The 27 T cell receptor beta chains below were found in one sample sequenced in a study of T cell responses to AZD1222 COVID-19 vaccine. Sequenced by immunoSEQ multiplex PCR; TCRdb stores in-frame clones only, minus some. The top ten clones hold about 7.1% of a sample with 100,000 to 150,000 clones, approximately 90% of them seen once. The source was peripheral blood, collected on day 0 of AZD1222 vaccination. These receptors all stem from an adult in good health.

The V and J genes are TRBV7-8 and TRBJ1-2; D gene uncertain. CDR3 length equals 13 residues. Germline V CDR1 and CDR2: SGHVS, FQNEAQ. V gave up 1 base and J gave up 4 bases, with 7 bases separating them. CDR3 sequence reads: CASSLEAAYGYTF. In DNA, the CDR3 is TGTGCCAGCAGCTTAGAGGCAGCCTATGGCTACACCTTC.

This chain joins TRBV6-6 and TRBJ2-5; tentative D call: TRBD2 (6 bases). Germline V gene sequence: CDR1 MNHNY, CDR2 SVGAGI (reference sequence). This CDR3 is 12 amino acids long. Deletions cut 2 bases from V and 7 bases from J, with 8 bases between. The CDR3 protein is CASSYTEGTQYF. The CDR3 nucleotides read TGTGCCAGCAGTTACACGGAGGGGACCCAGTACTTC.

The rearrangement uses TRBV6-5 and TRBJ1-6; TRBD1 is a possible D gene (5 bases). This CDR3 spans 11 amino acids. Between the trimmed V and J ends, which lost 5 bases and 19 bases, there was a span of 15 bases. CDR1 is MNHEY and CDR2 is SVGAGI in the germline V gene. Written as DNA, the CDR3 is TGTGCCAGCAGTAACCGGGACGTCCTTCACTTT. This sequence encodes CASSNRDVLHF.

The chain couples TRBV4-2 to TRBJ1-1; D is perhaps TRBD1 (6 bases). Trimming shortened V by 4 bases and J by 6 bases, and 12 bases separated the two germline ends. The CDR3 extends over 13 amino acids. Germline V gene sequence: CDR1 LGHNA, CDR2 YNFKEQ. As DNA, the CDR3 is TGTGCCAGCAGCCCGATGGACAGCTCTGAAGCTTTCTTT. It yields the protein CASSPMDSSEAFF.

The J gene is TRBJ2-7, the V gene TRBV28; TRBD1 is a possible D gene (6 bases). The CDR3 covers 15 residues. Germline CDR1 reads MDHEN; CDR2 reads SYDVKM. Trimming stripped 4 bases from V and 5 bases from J, with 18 bases between. The CDR3 spells CASSSKPGDRNEQYF. CDR3 coding DNA: TGTGCCAGCAGTTCCAAACCAGGGGATCGGAACGAGCAGTACTTC.

V usage is TRBV5-1 and J usage is TRBJ1-5, with D hard to call. Trimming shortened V by 4 bases and J by 0 bases, and 11 bases separated the two germline ends. Germline V lookup: CDR1 SGHRS, CDR2 YFSETQ. The CDR3 loop spans 15 amino acids. The CDR3 region is CASSPAGYSNQPQHF. The CDR3 DNA follows: TGCGCCAGCAGCCCGGCAGGATATAGCAATCAGCCCCAGCATTTT. The variable domain in full, with the rest retrieved from reference TRBV5-1 and TRBJ1-5, is KAGVTQTPRYLIKTRGQQVTLSCSPISGHRSVSWYQQTPGQGLQFLFEYFSETQRNKGNFPGRFSGRQFSNSRSEMNVSTLELGDSALYLCASSPAGYSNQPQHFGDGTRLSIL.

The chain couples TRBV5-4 to TRBJ1-6, with 8 bases lining up with TRBD1. Germline assignment: CDR1 SGHNT and CDR2 YYREEE (reference sequence). CDR3 size: 15 residues. After removal of 4 bases from V and 7 bases from J, the junction contained 7 bases not matched to a gene. CDR3 protein: CASSRTGLLNSPLHF. The CDR3 DNA reads as TGTGCCAGCAGCCGGACAGGGTTGTTAAATTCACCCCTCCACTTT.

The rearrangement links TRBV19 to TRBJ2-1; 10 bases map to TRBD2. The CDR3 is made up of 15 amino acids. With V trimmed by 3 bases and J by 5 bases, 4 bases remained unmatched. Germline V lookup: CDR1 LNHDA, CDR2 SQIVND (reference sequence). CDR3 sequence reads: CASSIVAGGNNEQFF. DNA for the CDR3: TGTGCCAGTAGTATTGTAGCGGGGGGTAACAATGAGCAGTTCTTC.

The chain has TRBV4-1 and TRBJ1-3; D uncertain. V lost 0 bases to trimming and J lost 0 bases, with 9 bases between them. The V gene's germline CDR1 is MGHRA and CDR2 YSYEKL. The CDR3 is made up of 16 amino acids. In DNA form, the CDR3 reads TGCGCCAGCAGCCAAGAGTTGCAGTTCTCTGGAAACACCATATATTTT. It yields the protein CASSQELQFSGNTIYF.

This clone has more than one count but fewer than ten. The V gene is TRBV6-5, the J gene TRBJ2-7; a possible D gene is TRBD1 (5 bases). Germline assignment: CDR1 MNHEY and CDR2 SVGAGI. The V end was cut by 7 bases, the J end by 7 bases, with 17 bases between. CDR3 size: 13 residues. The CDR3 DNA follows: TGTGCCAGCAACGTGCAAGGGGCTCGGGAGCAGTACTTC. This translates into CASNVQGAREQYF.

The rearrangement links TRBV5-6 to TRBJ2-2; D gene unclear. The CDR3 covers 12 residues. Deletions cut 0 bases from V and 8 bases from J, with 5 bases between. Germline lookup yields CDR1 SGHDT and CDR2 YYEEEE. The DNA for the CDR3 is TGTGCCAGCAGCTTGGGCCCGGGGGAGCTGTTTTTT. Residues: CASSLGPGELFF.

V usage is TRBV28 and J usage is TRBJ2-3; 9 bases agree with TRBD2. The ends lost 0 bases at V and 0 bases at J; junction bases unmatched: 4. This CDR3 is built from 17 residues. Germline lookup yields CDR1 MDHEN and CDR2 SYDVKM. CDR3 coding DNA: TGTGCCAGCAGTTTATGGGGCGGGACTAGCAGCACAGATACGCAGTATTTT. This translates into CASSLWGGTSSTDTQYF.

This rearrangement joins TRBV27 to TRBJ2-3, with D possibly TRBD1 on 5 matching bases. The CDR3 is 14 residues long. Trimming left V 10 bases short and J 1 base short, with 15 bases between. The germline CDR1 and CDR2 sequences are MNHEY and SMNVEV (reference sequence). In nucleotides, the CDR3 is TGTGCCACCAGGGATGGTCAAGGCACAGATACGCAGTATTTT. Translating it yields CATRDGQGTDTQYF.

By frequency in the sample, this clone is medium-sized (0.01 to 0.1%). Different DNA sequences within this sample yield the same CDR3. The CDR3 region is CASSLGGSYNEQFF. CDR3 DNA: TGTGCCAGCAGTTTGGGGGGCTCCTACAATGAGCAGTTCTTC. The V gene is TRBV27, the J gene TRBJ2-1, with D perhaps matching TRBD2 (6 bases). Germline-derived CDR1 and CDR2 are MNHEY and SMNVEV (reference sequence). The length of the CDR3 is 14 residues. V lost 3 bases to trimming and J lost 0 bases, with 6 bases between them.

The V and J genes are TRBV30 and TRBJ1-4; D remains ambiguous. Germline CDR1 GTSNPN, CDR2 SVGIG (reference sequence). With 7 bases removed from V and 2 bases from J, the gap between germline ends came to 8 bases. This CDR3 contains 12 residues. The CDR3 sequence is CAFGSTNEKLFF. The CDR3 DNA follows: TGTGCCTTTGGGTCTACTAATGAAAAACTGTTTTTT.

This chain uses TRBV7-8 with TRBJ2-3; 13 positions agree with TRBD2. V lost 5 bases and J lost 4; bases outside the gene matches: 6. Germline V gene data show CDR1 as SGHVS and CDR2 as FQNEAQ. The CDR3 has 16 amino acids. CDR3 sequence reads: CASSPGTSGVADTQYF. The CDR3 DNA reads as TGTGCCAGCAGCCCGGGGACTAGCGGGGTCGCAGATACGCAGTATTTT.

The chain recombines TRBV7-2 with TRBJ2-7; TRBD1 agrees at 7 bases. The germline V gene encodes CDR1 SGHTA and CDR2 FQGNSA. CDR3 size: 13 residues. Unmatched junction bases numbered 9, after V lost 0 bases and J lost 13 bases. DNA for the CDR3: TGTGCCAGCAGCTTAGCCGGGACAGCCACCTCTTACTTC. Translating it yields CASSLAGTATSYF.

The V gene is TRBV4-1, the J gene TRBJ2-1; TRBD2 matches at 12 bases. The length of the CDR3 is 20 residues. Germline CDR1 MGHRA, CDR2 YSYEKL. V was pared by 1 base and J by 0 bases, with 10 bases of the junction left unmatched. CDR3 in DNA: TGCGCCAGCAGCCAAGTAGCGACTAGCGGGGGTTTCCTCTCCTACAATGAGCAGTTCTTC. It is translated as CASSQVATSGGFLSYNEQFF.

The V call is TRBV30, the J call TRBJ1-2, with D possibly matching TRBD1 (6 bases). The CDR3 totals 13 residues. Germline CDR1 reads GTSNPN; CDR2 reads SVGIG (reference sequence). Deletions cut 2 bases from V and 8 bases from J, with 15 bases between. The CDR3 sequence is CAWSLLEGQGYTF. In nucleotides, the CDR3 is TGTGCCTGGAGTCTCTTGGAGGGACAAGGCTACACCTTC. The complete variable domain, with remaining parts taken from reference TRBV30 and TRBJ1-2, reads SQTIHQWPATLVQPVGSPLSLECTVEGTSNPNLYWYRQAAGRGLQLLFYSVGIGQISSEVPQNLSASRPQDRQFILSSKKLLLSDSGFYLCAWSLLEGQGYTFGSGTRLTVV.

This clone has only a few counts. The J gene is TRBJ1-6, the V gene TRBV30; the match to TRBD1 covers 9 bases. Unmatched junction bases numbered 9, after V lost 1 base and J lost 14 bases. CDR1 and CDR2 (germline): GTSNPN, SVGIG (reference sequence). This CDR3 is built from 14 residues. This CDR3 is CAWSGGQGISTLHF. CDR3 bases: TGTGCCTGGAGTGGGGGACAGGGCATCTCAACCCTCCACTTT.

The V gene is TRBV11-2, the J gene TRBJ2-7; 9 bases line up with TRBD1. This CDR3 is 14 amino acids long. Per the germline V gene, CDR1 is SGHAT and CDR2 is FQNNGV. With V trimmed by 5 bases and J by 3 bases, 5 bases remained unmatched. The CDR3: CASSAGTGSYEQYF. The DNA for the CDR3 is TGTGCCAGCAGCGCCGGGACAGGGAGCTACGAGCAGTACTTC. Drawing the rest from reference TRBV11-2 and TRBJ2-7, the complete variable domain is EAGVAQSPRYKIIEKRQSVAFWCNPISGHATLYWYQQILGQGPKLLIQFQNNGVVDDSQLPKDRFSAERLKGVDSTLKIQPAKLEDSAVYLCASSAGTGSYEQYFGPGTRLTVT.

The J gene is TRBJ2-3, the V gene TRBV5-1; D is perhaps TRBD2 (5 bases). Per germline, CDR1 SGHRS and CDR2 YFSETQ. Trimming pared 5 bases from V and 6 bases from J, leaving 7 bases between. CDR3 length equals 11 residues. The CDR3 nucleotides are TGCGCCAGCAGTCGAGGGGATACGCAGTATTTT. Its translation: CASSRGDTQYF.

The chain combines TRBV19 with TRBJ1-1; D is unresolved. This CDR3 comprises 15 residues. Per germline, CDR1 LNHDA and CDR2 SQIVND (reference sequence). V lost 7 bases and J 0 bases, leaving 15 bases between the germline ends. The CDR3 is CASKSGGRLNTEAFF. In DNA, the CDR3 is TGTGCCAGTAAATCGGGTGGAAGGTTGAACACTGAAGCTTTCTTT.

This clone was seen only once. The rearrangement links TRBV7-9 to TRBJ2-2; D remains unclear. There are 13 residues in the CDR3. The germline V and J ends were trimmed by 1 base and 6 bases, with 6 bases remaining between them. Germline V CDR1 and CDR2: SEHNR, FQNEAQ (reference sequence). CDR3 protein: CASSLVGPGELFF. In DNA form, the CDR3 reads TGTGCCAGCAGCTTAGTCGGACCCGGGGAGCTGTTTTTT. Using reference TRBV7-9 and TRBJ2-2 for the parts outside the CDR3, the full variable domain is DTGVSQNPRHKITKRGQNVTFRCDPISEHNRLYWYRQTLGQGPEFLTYFQNEAQLEKSRLLSDRFSAERPKGSFSTLEIQRTEQGDSAMYLCASSLVGPGELFFGEGSRLTVL.

The chain joins TRBV7-8 to TRBJ1-3; D gene ambiguous. The CDR3 consists of 13 residues. Germline-derived CDR1 and CDR2 are SGHVS and FQNEAQ. V was cut by 4 bases and J by 4 bases, with 8 bases left in between. The CDR3 sequence: CASSSPSGNTIYF. CDR3 nucleotides: TGTGCCAGCAGCTCCCCGTCCGGAAACACCATATATTTT.

The chain carries TRBV5-8 and TRBJ2-6; 10 bases match TRBD1. This CDR3 region has 18 residues. Germline lookup yields CDR1 SGHTS and CDR2 YDEGEE. The V gene end was trimmed by 4 bases and the J gene end by 0 bases; junction bases not matched to a gene: 7. The DNA for the CDR3 is TGTGCCAGCAGCCCCCGGACAGGGGGAAGCTCTGGGGCCAACGTCCTGACTTTC. Its translation is CASSPRTGGSSGANVLTF.

This chain joins TRBV9 and TRBJ2-3, with D tentatively TRBD2 (5 bases). The CDR3 is made up of 14 amino acids. The V end was cut by 3 bases, the J end by 2 bases, with 10 bases between. Germline lookup yields CDR1 SGDLS and CDR2 YYNGEE. The chain's CDR3 is CASSDSGTTDTQYF. The CDR3, as DNA: TGTGCCAGCAGCGACAGCGGTACCACAGATACGCAGTATTTT.